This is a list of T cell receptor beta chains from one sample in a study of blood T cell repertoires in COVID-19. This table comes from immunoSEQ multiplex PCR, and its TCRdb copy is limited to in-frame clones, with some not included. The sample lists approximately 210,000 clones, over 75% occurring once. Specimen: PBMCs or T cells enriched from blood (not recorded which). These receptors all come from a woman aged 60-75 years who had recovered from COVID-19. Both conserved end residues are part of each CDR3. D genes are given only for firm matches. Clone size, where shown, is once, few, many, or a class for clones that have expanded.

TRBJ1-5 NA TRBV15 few TGTGCCACCAGCAGAGAGAGAAATCAGCCCCAGCATTTT CATSRERNQPQHF
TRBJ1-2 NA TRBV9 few TGTGCCAGCAGCGTAATGACAGGACCGGCTGGCTACACCTTC CASSVMTGPAGYTF
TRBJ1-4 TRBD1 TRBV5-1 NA TGCGCCAGCAGCTCAGACCCCGGGACAGGGGGCGCGAGCCGGAATGAAAAACTGTTTTTT CASSSDPGTGGASRNEKLFF
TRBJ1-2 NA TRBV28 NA TGTGCCAGCAGTCCCTTTAACTATGGCTACACCTTC CASSPFNYGYTF
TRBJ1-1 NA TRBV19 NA TGTGCCAGCAAGGGAAGGGGAGGACTCGGGAACACTGAAGCTTTCTTT CASKGRGGLGNTEAFF
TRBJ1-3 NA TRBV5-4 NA TGTGCCAGCAGCCGTCGGACGGGAGGGTCTTTCGGAAACACCATATATTTT CASSRRTGGSFGNTIYF
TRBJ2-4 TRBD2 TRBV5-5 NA TGTGCCAGCAGCTTGCTAGCGGGAGCGGGCATTCAGTACTTC CASSLLAGAGIQYF
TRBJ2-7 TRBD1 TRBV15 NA TGTGCCACCAGCGAGGGCAGGGGGTGGTCGGACGAGCAGTACTTC CATSEGRGWSDEQYF
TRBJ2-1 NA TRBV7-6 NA TGTGCCAGCAGCTCGAACCTAGGGGCCTCCTACAATGAGCAGTTCTTC CASSSNLGASYNEQFF
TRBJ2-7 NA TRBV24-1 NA TGTGCCACCAGTGATACAGGGAAGGAGCAGTACTTC CATSDTGKEQYF
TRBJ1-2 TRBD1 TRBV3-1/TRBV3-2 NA TGTGCCAGCAGCCCGAGGACAGGATGGGGCTACACCTTC CASSPRTGWGYTF
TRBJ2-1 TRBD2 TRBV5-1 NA TGCGCCAGCAGCTCCCCTGGGACTAGCGGGAGGAACCGATACAATGAGCAGTTCTTC CASSSPGTSGRNRYNEQFF
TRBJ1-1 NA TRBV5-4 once TGTGCCAGCAGCTTGGCCGGCAGGGTGAACACTGAAGCTTTCTTT CASSLAGRVNTEAFF
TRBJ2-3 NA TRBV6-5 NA TGTGCCAGCGTTGGACAGTGGGGAGATACGCAGTATTTT CASVGQWGDTQYF
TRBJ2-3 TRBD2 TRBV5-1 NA TGCGCCAGCAGCTTGGGACTAGCGGGGGGGCGTTTCACAGATACGCAGTATTTT CASSLGLAGGRFTDTQYF
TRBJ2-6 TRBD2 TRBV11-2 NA TGTGCCAGCAGCTTAGGAGGACTAGCGGTCCCTGGGGCCAACGTCCTGACTTTC CASSLGGLAVPGANVLTF
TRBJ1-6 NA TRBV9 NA TGTGCCAGCAGCGTAGGCAGTACGTCACCTAATTCACCCCTCCACTTT CASSVGSTSPNSPLHF
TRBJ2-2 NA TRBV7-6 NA TGTGCCAGCAGCTTAGGAAGAGGAAACACCGGGGAGCTGTTTTTT CASSLGRGNTGELFF
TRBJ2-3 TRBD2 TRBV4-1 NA TGCGCCAGCAGCCTAGTTGCGGGGGGCTACCCCCGCGCGCAGTATTTT CASSLVAGGYPRAQYF
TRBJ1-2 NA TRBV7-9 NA TGTGCCAGCACATACCGCGGGGGCTACACCTTC CASTYRGGYTF
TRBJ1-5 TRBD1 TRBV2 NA TGTGCCAGCAGTGAATTTAGGACAGGGGGCGCCGACAATCAGCCCCAGCATTTT CASSEFRTGGADNQPQHF
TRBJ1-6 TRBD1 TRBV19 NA TGTGCCAGTAGTATAAACGGCGGGACAGGGGATTCACCCCTCCACTTT CASSINGGTGDSPLHF
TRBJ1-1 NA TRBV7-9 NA TGTGCCAGCAGCTTAGTTGAACAGGCCTCTGAAGCTTTCTTT CASSLVEQASEAFF
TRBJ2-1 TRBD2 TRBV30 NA TGTGCCTGGAGTGTACAGGCTAGCGGAGACAATGAGCAGTTCTTC CAWSVQASGDNEQFF
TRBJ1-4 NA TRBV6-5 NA TGTGCCAGCAGGGGGCAAGCCTCGGAAAAACTGTTTTTT CASRGQASEKLFF
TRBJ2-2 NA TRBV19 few TGTGCCAGTAGTATCAGGACTGCGAACACCGGGGAGCTGTTTTTT CASSIRTANTGELFF
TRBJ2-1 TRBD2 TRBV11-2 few TGTGCCAGCAGCTTAGAGGCGGGAGGGGGCAATGAGCAGTTCTTC CASSLEAGGGNEQFF